Below, 21 T cell receptor beta chains from the same sample are listed, as sequenced in a study of T cell repertoires in cytomegalovirus infection. Using its own MiXCR run on the reads, TCRdb lists one record per CDR3 protein. The sample has roughly 110,000 distinct CDR3 sequences; over 30% are singletons. For these TCRs, the target antigens are not known. Source: CD8+ T cells from cultured PBMCs, taken from culture after CMV antigen stimulation. The receptors here all came from a human donor in good health (CMV status not recorded). Some clones in this sample may be carry-over from other donors' samples.

This clonotype was seen many times. The junction does not match germline at one end; this may be a read error. The gene calls are TRBV7-2 and TRBJ2-3; 12 bases line up with TRBD1. The CDR3 totals 20 residues. CDR1 and CDR2 (germline): SGHTA, FQGNSA. The CDR3 loop reads CASTLRGEGSGQGATDTQYF. The CDR3, as DNA: TGTGCCAGCACCTTAAGGGGGGAGGGGTCGGGACAGGGGGCCACAGATACGCAGTATTTT.

The chain recombines TRBV4-1 with TRBJ1-2; 8 bases are a match to TRBD1. J was trimmed by 4 bases and V by 4 bases; bases with no gene match: 5. In germline, CDR1 is MGHRA, CDR2 YSYEKL. The CDR3 spans 14 residues. The CDR3 DNA follows: TGCGCCAGCAGCCCTACAGGGGGTATCTATGGCTACACCTTC. Translating gives CASSPTGGIYGYTF.

There are many counts of this clonotype. This chain uses TRBV7-2 with TRBJ2-7, with 7 positions matching TRBD1. Germline V gene lookup returns CDR1 SGHTA and CDR2 FQGNSA. CDR3 length: 15 amino acids. The J segment lost 0 bases and the V segment lost 5 bases, leaving 7 bases of the junction unmatched. The CDR3 sequence is CASSPTGLNSYEQYF. The CDR3 DNA sequence: TGTGCCAGCAGCCCGACAGGGCTAAACTCCTACGAGCAGTACTTC.

This clonotype has only a few counts. J is TRBJ2-7 and V is TRBV28; the match to TRBD1 covers 9 bases. V shed 3 bases and J 1 base; nucleotides not matched to a gene: 19. The CDR3 is made up of 20 amino acids. Per the germline V gene, CDR1 is MDHEN and CDR2 is SYDVKM. This CDR3 is CASSLSSPGQGIATSYEQYF. As DNA, the CDR3 is TGTGCCAGCAGTTTGTCCTCTCCGGGACAGGGAATTGCAACGTCCTACGAGCAGTACTTC.

The chain recombines TRBV4-1 with TRBJ1-1; D remains ambiguous. Germline CDR1 is MGHRA and CDR2 is YSYEKL. This CDR3 spans 17 amino acids. V lost 1 base to trimming and J lost 0 bases, with 15 bases between them. The CDR3 loop reads CASSQAISGILNTEAFF. CDR3 coding DNA: TGCGCCAGCAGCCAAGCGATATCGGGGATTTTGAACACTGAAGCTTTCTTT.

The chain is built from TRBV7-9 and TRBJ2-1; 7 positions agree with TRBD1. V lost 3 bases to trimming and J lost 2 bases; unmatched junction nucleotides: 4. The V gene's germline CDR1 is SEHNR and CDR2 FQNEAQ (reference sequence). The length of the CDR3 is 15 residues. CDR3: CASSFLQGPYNEQFF. CDR3 nucleotide sequence: TGTGCCAGCAGCTTTCTACAGGGGCCCTACAATGAGCAGTTCTTC.

The chain combines TRBV20-1 with TRBJ1-2, with TRBD1 matching 7 bases. The CDR3 totals 12 residues. Germline assignment: CDR1 DFQATT and CDR2 SNEGSKA (reference sequence). Trimming removed 3 bases from V and 4 bases from J; junction bases left unmatched: 2. In DNA form, the CDR3 reads TGCAGTGCTAGGAGACAGGGCTATGGCTACACCTTC. It is translated as CSARRQGYGYTF.

V is TRBV19 and J is TRBJ2-3; perhaps TRBD2 as D (6 bases). The V and J ends lost 5 bases and 0 bases respectively, with 12 bases between them. The CDR3 is 15 residues long. The germline CDR1 and CDR2 sequences are LNHDA and SQIVND (reference sequence). CDR3 protein: CASSSGEKSTDTQYF. The CDR3 coding sequence is TGTGCCAGTAGTTCGGGAGAAAAGAGCACAGATACGCAGTATTTT.

The V and J genes are TRBV3-1 and TRBJ2-2; the match to TRBD1 covers 7 bases. The CDR3 has 18 residues. V dropped 4 bases and J dropped 2; count of bases not matched to a gene: 13. CDR1 is LGHDT and CDR2 is YNNKEL in the germline V gene (reference sequence). The CDR3 DNA follows: TGTGCCAGCAGCCCCCCGAGAAGGACAGGAGCCAACACCGGGGAGCTGTTTTTT. Its protein is CASSPPRRTGANTGELFF.

This clonotype was seen many times. The genes are TRBV6-2 or TRBV6-3 and TRBJ2-1, with D tentatively TRBD2 (6 bases). CDR1 is MNHEY, CDR2 SVGEGT, per germline. Trimming removed 2 bases from V and 0 bases from J, with 14 bases in between. The CDR3 length is 17 residues. CDR3 amino acids: CASSYEGGKNSYNEQFF. The CDR3 region has the DNA TGTGCCAGCAGTTACGAAGGCGGGAAAAACTCCTACAATGAGCAGTTCTTC.

This clonotype was detected many times. The gene calls are TRBV28 and TRBJ1-5; 7 bases fit TRBD1. The V segment lost 4 bases and the J segment 5 bases; nucleotides outside the gene matches: 5. The germline gives CDR1 MDHEN, CDR2 SYDVKM. This CDR3 spans 14 amino acids. This CDR3 reads CASSSLQGDQPQHF. The DNA for the CDR3 is TGTGCCAGCAGTTCGCTCCAGGGGGATCAGCCCCAGCATTTT.

In this sample, this clonotype turned up a few times. The J gene is TRBJ2-5, the V gene TRBV20-1, with D maybe TRBD2 (6 bases). The CDR3 is 15 residues long. Per the germline V gene, CDR1 is DFQATT and CDR2 is SNEGSKA (reference sequence). V was shortened by 5 bases and J by 6 bases, with 22 bases between the two germline ends. The CDR3 loop is CSAPQEGTSKKTQYF. As DNA, the CDR3 is TGCAGTGCTCCCCAGGAGGGGACCTCAAAAAAGACCCAGTACTTC.

This clonotype was seen at least ten times. The chain recombines TRBV12-3 or TRBV12-4 with TRBJ1-1; 7 nucleotides align to TRBD1. The CDR3 length is 13 residues. V lost 5 bases to trimming and J lost 0 bases; unmatched junction nucleotides: 0. CDR3 coding DNA: TGTGCCAGCAGTGGGACAGTGAACACTGAAGCTTTCTTT. The encoded protein is CASSGTVNTEAFF.

V gene TRBV13 combines with J gene TRBJ2-6; D gene uncertain. The CDR3 consists of 14 residues. Per germline, CDR1 PRHDT and CDR2 FYEKMQ (reference sequence). V lost 5 bases, J lost 2 bases, and 7 bases lay in between. The CDR3, as DNA: TGTGCCAGCAGCCCCTCGGCTGGGGCCAACGTCCTGACTTTC. This sequence encodes CASSPSAGANVLTF.

Notes on this clonotype: One end of the junction fails to match germline, which may point to a read error. The gene calls are TRBV14 and TRBJ2-1, with TRBD2 matching 9 bases. The CDR3 has 19 amino acids. CDR1 is SGHDN, CDR2 FVKESK, per germline. In DNA form, the CDR3 reads TGTGCCAGCAGCGAAGAGTATTTGCGGGGGGGCCCCTACGGGAATGAGCAGTTCTTC. Translating gives CASSEEYLRGGPYGNEQFF.

V gene TRBV6-2 or TRBV6-3 combines with J gene TRBJ2-7, with D unresolved. Germline CDR1 is MNHEY and CDR2 is SVGEGT. V lost 0 bases and J 5 bases, leaving 5 bases between the germline ends. The CDR3 is made up of 12 amino acids. The CDR3 protein is CASSYSTHEQYF. CDR3 nucleotides: TGTGCCAGCAGTTACTCGACCCACGAGCAGTACTTC.

This clonotype was found a few times. The gene calls are TRBV19 and TRBJ1-2; 11 bases map to TRBD1. In germline, CDR1 is LNHDA, CDR2 SQIVND (reference sequence). After removal of 4 bases from V and 6 bases from J, the junction contained 10 bases not matched to a gene. The CDR3 has 16 residues. CDR3 DNA: TGTGCCAGTAGTACCACCCCACCGGGACAGGGGGATGGCTACACCTTC. Translation gives CASSTTPPGQGDGYTF.

This clonotype has only a few counts. V usage is TRBV20-1 and J usage is TRBJ2-7; a weak D match, TRBD1 (6 bases). The CDR3 consists of 14 residues. The germline V and J ends were trimmed by 2 bases and 1 base, with 12 bases remaining between them. In germline, CDR1 is DFQATT, CDR2 SNEGSKA (reference sequence). The CDR3 DNA reads TGCAGTGCTAGACTCAGCAGGGGTTCCTACGAGCAGTACTTC. Its protein product is CSARLSRGSYEQYF.

The chain carries TRBV28 and TRBJ2-7; 7 nucleotides align to TRBD1. The CDR3 contains 14 residues. V shed 5 bases and J 6 bases; nucleotides not matched to a gene: 10. In germline, CDR1 is MDHEN, CDR2 SYDVKM. The CDR3 loop reads CASSRTGSSLEQYF. CDR3 nucleotide sequence: TGTGCCAGCAGTAGGACAGGATCTTCCCTCGAGCAGTACTTC.

This clonotype has ten or more counts. This chain uses TRBV3-1 with TRBJ1-1, with 9 positions matching TRBD1. Looked up from germline, CDR1 is LGHDT and CDR2 is YNNKEL (reference sequence). The junction had 7 bases not matched to a gene; V was cut back by 1 base and J by 1 base. The CDR3 covers 17 residues. Here the CDR3 reads CASSQVQQGATNTEAFF. The DNA of the CDR3 is TGTGCCAGCAGCCAAGTCCAACAGGGGGCGACGAACACTGAAGCTTTCTTT.

This clonotype was observed a handful of times. The chain recombines TRBV6-1 with TRBJ2-7, with 8 nucleotides matching TRBD1. CDR3 size: 15 residues. Per the germline V gene, CDR1 is MNHNS and CDR2 is SASEGT. The J segment lost 0 bases and the V segment lost 6 bases, leaving 7 bases of the junction unmatched. The CDR3 coding sequence is TGTGCCAGCAGCCGTGGACAGGGACGCTCCTACGAGCAGTACTTC. Its protein is CASSRGQGRSYEQYF.